Below, 19 T cell receptor beta chains from the same sample are listed, as sequenced in a study of blood T cell repertoires in COVID-19. Method: immunoSEQ multiplex PCR; TCRdb's copy keeps in-frame clones and lacks some. The repertoire has around 250,000 clones, approximately 83% of them found once; the top ten carry around 1.8%. What was sequenced was PBMCs or T cells enriched from blood (not recorded which). Receptors originate from a woman between 45 and 65 years old who had recovered from COVID-19.

This chain connects TRBV7-9 to TRBJ1-3, with unresolved D. The CDR3 totals 14 residues. V was trimmed by 3 bases and J by 3 bases, leaving 9 bases between them. Germline CDR1 and CDR2: SEHNR and FQNEAQ (reference sequence). The CDR3 DNA reads as TGTGCCAGCAGCTTTACCGGTATTGGAAACACCATATATTTT. This encodes CASSFTGIGNTIYF. Filled out from reference TRBV7-9 and TRBJ1-3, the complete variable domain reads DTGVSQNPRHKITKRGQNVTFRCDPISEHNRLYWYRQTLGQGPEFLTYFQNEAQLEKSRLLSDRFSAERPKGSFSTLEIQRTEQGDSAMYLCASSFTGIGNTIYFGEGSWLTVV.

The genes are TRBV2 and TRBJ2-5; tentatively, D is TRBD2 (5 bases). V gave up 8 bases and J gave up 4 bases, with 23 bases separating them. CDR1 and CDR2 (germline): SNHLY, FYNNEI. This CDR3 has 16 residues. For the CDR3, the DNA is TGTGCCAGCGGCCGGGATCCTGAGGTGGGATCAGAGACCCAGTACTTC. Translation: CASGRDPEVGSETQYF. Full variable domain (missing parts from reference TRBV2 and TRBJ2-5): EPEVTQTPSHQVTQMGQEVILRCVPISNHLYFYWYRQILGQKVEFLVSFYNNEISEKSEIFDDQFSVERPDGSNFTLKIRSTKLEDSAMYFCASGRDPEVGSETQYFGPGTRLLVL.

The chain joins TRBV28 to TRBJ2-7, with TRBD1 matching 7 bases. V lost 6 bases and J lost 6; bases outside the gene matches: 11. Germline CDR1 is MDHEN and CDR2 is SYDVKM. CDR3 length: 14 amino acids. CDR3 coding DNA: TGTGCCAGCAGCCGCTACAAGGGGGCAGGCGAGCAGTACTTC. As protein: CASSRYKGAGEQYF.

CDR3 loop: CASSPLADLTGELFF. The CDR3 nucleotides read TGTGCCAGCAGCCCCCTGGCGGATCTCACCGGGGAGCTGTTTTTT. The chain combines TRBV3-1 (or the pseudogene TRBV3-2) with TRBJ2-2; D is undetermined. Trimming took 4 bases from V and 4 from J, leaving 13 bases between them. CDR1 is LGHDT and CDR2 is YNNKEL in the germline V gene (reference sequence). The CDR3 consists of 15 residues.

This chain joins TRBV21-1 and TRBJ2-1; the table's D call, TRBD2, was not checked against the DNA. TRBV21-1 is deemed a pseudogene. The CDR3 sequence is 17 residues long. The CDR3, as DNA: TGTGCCAGCAGCCCCCCTTCGTTAGCGGAGACTTACAATGAGCAGTTCTTC. This sequence encodes CASSPPSLAETYNEQFF.

The gene calls are TRBV27 and TRBJ1-5, with no clear D. Germline CDR1 reads MNHEY; CDR2 reads SMNVEV (reference sequence). CDR3 size: 17 residues. Deletions cut 8 bases from V and 1 base from J, with 21 bases between. As DNA, the CDR3 is TGTGCCAGCGCAGCTCGGCCCGGGTGGAGGAGCAATCAGCCCCAGCATTTT. Protein: CASAARPGWRSNQPQHF.

Only one count was recorded for this clone. The chain employs TRBV29-1 and TRBJ2-7; 11 nucleotides line up with TRBD2. Germline CDR1 is SQVTM and CDR2 is ANQGSEA. This CDR3 comprises 14 residues. Losses at the gene ends were 4 bases for V and 3 bases for J; bases not matched to a gene: 5. The CDR3 here is CSVVGTSGGYEQYF. The CDR3 DNA follows: TGCAGCGTTGTGGGGACTAGCGGAGGCTACGAGCAGTACTTC.

The chain links TRBV6-5 to TRBJ1-1; D is perhaps TRBD1 (5 bases). Looked up from germline, CDR1 is MNHEY and CDR2 is SVGAGI. V was trimmed by 6 bases and J by 4 bases, leaving 12 bases between them. The CDR3 covers 13 residues. The CDR3 DNA reads as TGTGCCAGCAGCTCCGGAGGGGTCACTGAAGCTTTCTTT. Protein: CASSSGGVTEAFF.

J is TRBJ2-7 and V is TRBV3-1 (or the pseudogene TRBV3-2), with D possibly being TRBD2 (5 bases). Germline assignment: CDR1 LGHDT and CDR2 YNNKEL (reference sequence). The CDR3 has 16 residues. V lost 4 bases, J lost 3 bases, and 19 bases lay in between. CDR3 DNA sequence: TGTGCCAGCAGCCTACACTTCACAGCTGAGGGCTACGAGCAGTACTTC. It specifies CASSLHFTAEGYEQYF.

This sequence joins TRBV24-1 and TRBJ2-1, with D perhaps matching TRBD1 (6 bases). The CDR3 runs 12 residues. Per the germline V gene, CDR1 is KGHDR and CDR2 is SFDVKD. Trimming left V 5 bases short and J 15 bases short, with 16 bases between. CDR3 DNA sequence: TGTGCCACCAGTGCATATACAGGGCGCGTGTTCTTC. Encoded protein: CATSAYTGRVFF.

This clone has just one count. The chain joins TRBV20-1 to TRBJ2-1; no firm D call. Trimming removed 3 bases from V and 3 bases from J, with 12 bases in between. CDR1 and CDR2 from the germline V gene are DFQATT and SNEGSKA (reference sequence). This CDR3 has 14 amino acids. The CDR3 protein is CSASSVSFYNEQFF. The CDR3 region has the DNA TGCAGTGCTAGTTCTGTATCTTTCTACAATGAGCAGTTCTTC.

The gene calls are TRBV15 and TRBJ2-1; possibly TRBD1 for D (6 bases). Between the trimmed V and J ends, which lost 7 bases and 4 bases, there was a span of 17 bases. The CDR3 runs 15 residues. Per the germline V gene, CDR1 is LNHNV and CDR2 is YYDKDF (reference sequence). The CDR3 nucleotides are TGTGCCACCAAGAGGGGCCGGGACACATACAATGAGCAGTTCTTC. Encoded protein: CATKRGRDTYNEQFF.

V and J are TRBV7-9 and TRBJ2-1; D is possibly TRBD2 (5 bases). The CDR3 is 13 amino acids. Trimming took off 1 base at V and 6 bases at J, with 7 bases between the two ends. Germline values: CDR1 SEHNR, CDR2 FQNEAQ (reference sequence). The CDR3 bases are TGTGCCAGCAGCTTAGAACTAGTCAATGAGCAGTTCTTC. Residues: CASSLELVNEQFF.

This clone was seen a single time. The chain carries TRBV2 and TRBJ2-3; TRBD2 matches 13 bases. The CDR3 has 15 amino acids. Losses at the gene ends were 6 bases for V and 7 bases for J; bases not matched to a gene: 7. The germline V gene has CDR1 SNHLY and CDR2 FYNNEI. DNA for the CDR3: TGTGCCAGCAGGCAACTAGCGGGAGGGTACAATACGCAGTATTTT. It encodes CASRQLAGGYNTQYF.

The genes are TRBV2 and TRBJ2-3, with 12 bases that match TRBD1. V lost 6 bases, J lost 6 bases, and 7 bases stayed unmatched. The CDR3 is 15 amino acids. Germline V gene lookup returns CDR1 SNHLY and CDR2 FYNNEI. CDR3 sequence (DNA): TGTGCCAGCAGAGTGGGGACAGGGGGCGGCGATACGCAGTATTTT. This codes for CASRVGTGGGDTQYF.

The CDR3 DNA reads as TGCAGCGTTGAAGCCCCGGGTACCAACACCATATATTTT. Its translation: CSVEAPGTNTIYF. The gene calls are TRBV29-1 and TRBJ1-3, with no clear D. The CDR3 contains 13 residues. Germline-derived CDR1 and CDR2 are SQVTM and ANQGSEA. The V end was cut by 1 base, the J end by 7 bases, with 11 bases between.

This chain connects TRBV18 to TRBJ1-2; the D gene is possibly TRBD1 (5 bases). CDR3 length: 12 amino acids. The V gene's germline CDR1 is KGHSH and CDR2 LQKENI. Trimming stripped 4 bases from V and 7 bases from J, with 10 bases between. The CDR3 sequence: CASSLDISGYTF. CDR3 DNA sequence: TGTGCCAGCTCACTGGACATTAGTGGCTACACCTTC.

V is TRBV28 and J is TRBJ2-1; TRBD2 might be the D (6 bases). The germline gives CDR1 MDHEN, CDR2 SYDVKM. This CDR3 comprises 15 residues. V shed 5 bases and J shed 10 bases, with 21 bases lying between them. CDR3 bases: TGTGCCAGCAGTCTACCCTTGGGGACTGACGTCGAGCAGTTCTTC. This translates into CASSLPLGTDVEQFF.

This chain joins TRBV15 and TRBJ1-5, with D possibly being TRBD1 (6 bases). Between the trimmed V and J ends, which lost 0 bases and 0 bases, there was a span of 15 bases. CDR1 is LNHNV, CDR2 YYDKDF, per germline (reference sequence). This CDR3 is built from 18 residues. CDR3 protein: CATSRDSDRFYSNQPQHF. CDR3 sequence (DNA): TGTGCCACCAGCAGAGATTCGGACAGATTCTATAGCAATCAGCCCCAGCATTTT.